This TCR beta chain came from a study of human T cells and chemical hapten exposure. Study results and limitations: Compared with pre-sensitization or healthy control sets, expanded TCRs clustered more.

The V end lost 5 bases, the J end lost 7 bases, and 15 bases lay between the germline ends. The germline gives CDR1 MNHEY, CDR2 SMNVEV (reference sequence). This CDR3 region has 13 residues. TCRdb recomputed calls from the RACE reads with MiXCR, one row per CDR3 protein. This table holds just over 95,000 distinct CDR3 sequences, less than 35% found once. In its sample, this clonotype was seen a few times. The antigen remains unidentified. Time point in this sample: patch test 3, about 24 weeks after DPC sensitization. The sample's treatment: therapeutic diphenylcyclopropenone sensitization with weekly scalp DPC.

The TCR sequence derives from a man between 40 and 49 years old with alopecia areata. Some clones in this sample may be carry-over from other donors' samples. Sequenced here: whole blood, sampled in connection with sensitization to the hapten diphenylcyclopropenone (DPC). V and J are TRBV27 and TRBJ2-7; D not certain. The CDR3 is CASSHPLMTEQYF. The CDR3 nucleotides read TGTGCCAGCAGTCACCCCCTCATGACAGAGCAGTACTTC.